Here is one TCR beta chain with its context. Its antigen is still unknown. The sample comes from a study of T cell responses to AZD1222 COVID-19 vaccine. General study points: Per reports, nearly half of all spike-specific TCRs target regions that are unmutated in variants. Donors were largely white British and mainly female; clonal diversity was possibly underestimated. Distributed over spike, vaccine-associated CD4 TCRs predominated at 160-218 and 743-854.

Trimming pared 2 bases from V and 0 bases from J, leaving 5 bases between. CDR1 and CDR2 from the germline V gene are KGHSH and LQKENI. The CDR3 covers 14 residues. This table comes from immunoSEQ multiplex PCR, and its TCRdb copy is limited to in-frame clones, with some not included. The sample consists of around 130,000 clones, 91% of them appearing once. The specimen comprised peripheral blood, sampled 28 days after the second AZD1222 dose. This clonotype was sampled from an adult who received the AZD1222 COVID-19 vaccine. This rearrangement joins TRBV18 to TRBJ1-3; unclear D gene. The DNA of the CDR3 is TGTGCCAGCTCACCATGGAGCTCTGGAAACACCATATATTTT. This gives the protein CASSPWSSGNTIYF.